This T cell receptor (beta chain) was sequenced in a study of T-cell reconstitution after alpha-beta-depleted transplantation in children. This clonotype was seen only a few times. The CDR3 runs to 17 residues. The J segment lost 3 bases and the V segment lost 0 bases, leaving 5 bases of the junction unmatched. The germline V gene has CDR1 SGHNT and CDR2 YYREEE (reference sequence). It was with unique molecular identifiers that the TCRbeta library was prepared. TCRdb re-derived calls from the PCR reads in MiXCR, one entry per CDR3 protein. The data show some 530,000 distinct CDR3 sequences, approximately 13% seen once.

The input for sequencing was PBMCs from the stem cell graft donor, taken from the stem cell graft. The J gene is TRBJ2-6, the V gene TRBV5-4, with 8 bases lining up with TRBD2. The source of this sequence is a human donor who donated a stem cell graft to a child with combined immunodeficiency. The CDR3 DNA reads TGTGCCAGCAGCTTGGTCGCCCGGGAGGGTGGGGCCAACGTCCTGACTTTC. Its protein product is CASSLVAREGGANVLTF.